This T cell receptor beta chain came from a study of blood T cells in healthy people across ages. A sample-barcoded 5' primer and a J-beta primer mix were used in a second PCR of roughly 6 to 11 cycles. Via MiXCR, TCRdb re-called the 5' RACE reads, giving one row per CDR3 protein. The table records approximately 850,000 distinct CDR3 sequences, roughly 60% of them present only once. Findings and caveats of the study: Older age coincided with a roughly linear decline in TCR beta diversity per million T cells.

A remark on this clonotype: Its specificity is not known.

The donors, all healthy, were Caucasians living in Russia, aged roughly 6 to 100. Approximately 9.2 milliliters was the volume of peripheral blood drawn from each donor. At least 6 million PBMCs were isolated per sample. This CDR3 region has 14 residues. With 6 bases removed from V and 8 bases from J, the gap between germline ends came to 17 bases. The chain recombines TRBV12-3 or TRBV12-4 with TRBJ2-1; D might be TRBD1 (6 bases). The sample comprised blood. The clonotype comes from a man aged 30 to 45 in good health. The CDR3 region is CASRTAQGRHEQFF. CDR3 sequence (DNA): TGTGCCAGCAGAACCGCCCAGGGGAGACATGAGCAGTTCTTC.